The clone carrying this TCR beta chain was recorded at least ten times. This sample was taken from a study of metastatic and nonmetastatic thyroid tumors. Trimming took off 0 bases at V and 7 bases at J, with 9 bases between the two ends. This CDR3 region has 13 residues. In germline, CDR1 is SQVTM, CDR2 ANQGSEA. Original processing notes: Building a distant-metastasis classifier for papillary thyroid cancer drew on CDR3 differences across clinicopathological groups. TCRdb re-called the PCR reads via MiXCR. These V and J calls derive from TCRdb rather than the authors' analysis. The data contain roughly 30,000 clones, 15% to 20% of them singletons. All patients were treatment-naive before thyroid surgery.

This sequence originates from a female donor with papillary thyroid cancer or a benign thyroid nodule (not recorded which). Some clones in this sample may be carry-over from other donors' samples. This chain uses TRBV29-1 with TRBJ2-2; D gene unclear. The sequencing sample was made of blood. The CDR3 DNA is TGCAGCGTTGAAGATCTTGGGAACGGGGAGCTGTTTTTT. As protein: CSVEDLGNGELFF.